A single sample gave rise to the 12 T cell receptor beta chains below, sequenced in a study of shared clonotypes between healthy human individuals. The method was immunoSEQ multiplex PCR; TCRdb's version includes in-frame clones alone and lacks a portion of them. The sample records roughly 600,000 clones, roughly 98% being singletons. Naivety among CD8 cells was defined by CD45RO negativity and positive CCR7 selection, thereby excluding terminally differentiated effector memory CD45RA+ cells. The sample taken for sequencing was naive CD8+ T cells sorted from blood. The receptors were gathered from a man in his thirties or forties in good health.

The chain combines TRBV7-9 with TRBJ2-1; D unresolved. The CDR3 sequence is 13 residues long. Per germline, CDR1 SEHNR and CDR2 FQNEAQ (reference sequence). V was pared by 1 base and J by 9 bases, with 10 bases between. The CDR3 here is CASSLEPHGEQFF. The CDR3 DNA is TGTGCCAGCAGCTTAGAGCCTCATGGTGAGCAGTTCTTC.

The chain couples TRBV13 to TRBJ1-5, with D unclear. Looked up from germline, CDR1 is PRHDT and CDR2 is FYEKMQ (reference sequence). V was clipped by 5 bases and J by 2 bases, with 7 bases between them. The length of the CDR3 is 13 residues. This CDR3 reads CASSRGGNQPQHF. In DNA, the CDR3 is TGTGCCAGCAGCCGAGGCGGCAATCAGCCCCAGCATTTT.

The CDR3, as DNA: TGTGCCAGCAGCTTAGGCGGGGTTGGGGGCAATCAGCCCCAGCATTTT. Amino acid sequence: CASSLGGVGGNQPQHF. The chain couples TRBV7-9 to TRBJ1-5; D unresolved. Trimming removed 1 base from V and 2 bases from J, with 12 bases in between. There are 16 residues in the CDR3. Germline-derived CDR1 and CDR2 are SEHNR and FQNEAQ (reference sequence).

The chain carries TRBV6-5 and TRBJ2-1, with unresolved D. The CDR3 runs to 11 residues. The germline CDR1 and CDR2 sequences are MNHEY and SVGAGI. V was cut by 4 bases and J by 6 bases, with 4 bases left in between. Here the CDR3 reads CASSSSNEQFF. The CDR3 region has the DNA TGTGCCAGCAGTTCTAGCAATGAGCAGTTCTTC.

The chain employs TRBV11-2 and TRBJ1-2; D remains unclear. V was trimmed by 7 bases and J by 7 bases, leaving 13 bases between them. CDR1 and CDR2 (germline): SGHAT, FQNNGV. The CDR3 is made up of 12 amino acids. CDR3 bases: TGTGCCAGCAACACCCTGAATCGTGGCTACACCTTC. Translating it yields CASNTLNRGYTF.

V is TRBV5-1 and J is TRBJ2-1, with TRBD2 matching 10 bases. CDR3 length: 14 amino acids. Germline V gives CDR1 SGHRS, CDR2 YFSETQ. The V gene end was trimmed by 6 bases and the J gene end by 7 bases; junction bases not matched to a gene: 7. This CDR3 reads CASTPGLAENEQFF. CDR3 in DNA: TGCGCCAGCACCCCAGGACTAGCGGAGAATGAGCAGTTCTTC.

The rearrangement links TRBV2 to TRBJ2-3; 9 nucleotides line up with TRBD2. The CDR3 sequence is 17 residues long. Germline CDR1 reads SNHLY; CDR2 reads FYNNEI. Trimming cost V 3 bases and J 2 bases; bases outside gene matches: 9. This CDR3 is CASSDVVVAGVTDTQYF. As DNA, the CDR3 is TGTGCCAGCAGTGATGTGGTAGTAGCGGGGGTCACAGATACGCAGTATTTT.

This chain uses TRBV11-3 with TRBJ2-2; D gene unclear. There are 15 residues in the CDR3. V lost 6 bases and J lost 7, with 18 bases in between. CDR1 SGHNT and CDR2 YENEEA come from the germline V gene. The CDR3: CASRPQGSPGGELFF. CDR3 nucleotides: TGTGCCAGCAGGCCTCAAGGGTCACCTGGCGGGGAGCTGTTTTTT.

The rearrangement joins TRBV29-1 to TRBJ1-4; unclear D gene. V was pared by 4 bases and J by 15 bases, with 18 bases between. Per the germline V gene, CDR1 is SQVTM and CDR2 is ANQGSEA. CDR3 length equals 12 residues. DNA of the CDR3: TGCAGCGTTGCCCCACGTGTGGTAGTTTTGTTTTTT. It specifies CSVAPRVVVLFF.

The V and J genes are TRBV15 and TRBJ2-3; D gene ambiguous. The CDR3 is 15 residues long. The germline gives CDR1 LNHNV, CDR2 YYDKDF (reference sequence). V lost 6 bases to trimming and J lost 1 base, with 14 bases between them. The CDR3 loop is CATSRTPKGTDTQYF. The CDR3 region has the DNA TGTGCCACCAGTAGGACCCCTAAGGGCACAGATACGCAGTATTTT.

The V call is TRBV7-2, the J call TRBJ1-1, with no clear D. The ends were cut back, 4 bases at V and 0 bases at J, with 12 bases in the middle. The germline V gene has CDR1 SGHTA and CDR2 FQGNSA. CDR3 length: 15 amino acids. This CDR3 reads CASSSPPGVNTEAFF. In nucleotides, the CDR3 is TGTGCCAGCAGCTCCCCACCCGGAGTGAACACTGAAGCTTTCTTT.

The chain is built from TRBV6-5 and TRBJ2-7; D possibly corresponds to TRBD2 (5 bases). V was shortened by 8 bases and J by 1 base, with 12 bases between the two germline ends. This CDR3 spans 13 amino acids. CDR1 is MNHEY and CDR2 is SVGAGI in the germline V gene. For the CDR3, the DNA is TGTGCCAGCGGGAACGGGATTTCCTACGAGCAGTACTTC. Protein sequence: CASGNGISYEQYF.